This TCR beta chain was retrieved from a study of T cell repertoires in cytomegalovirus infection. Study information: The public TCR beta signatures pointed to both CMV infection and matching HLA type. General study findings and limits: Totalled public TCR beta family frequency picked out people who carried CMV plus the relevant HLA.

TCRdb used MiXCR to reprocess the reads, holding one entry per CDR3 protein. The sample includes 290,000 or so distinct CDR3 sequences, roughly 9.3% seen only once; the top ten take more than 2.5%. This clonotype was recorded many times. Its antigen is unknown. The material sequenced was PBMCs. The TCR originated in a human donor in good health (CMV status not recorded). Some clones in this sample may be carry-over from other donors' samples.

CDR3: CASSLVATSSEKLFF. DNA of the CDR3: TGTGCCAGCAGCTTAGTTGCGACATCTTCTGAAAAACTGTTTTTT. The J gene is TRBJ1-4, the V gene TRBV7-2, with unresolved D. Trimming removed 1 base from V and 7 bases from J, with 13 bases in between. The germline gives CDR1 SGHTA, CDR2 FQGNSA. The CDR3 is 15 residues long.